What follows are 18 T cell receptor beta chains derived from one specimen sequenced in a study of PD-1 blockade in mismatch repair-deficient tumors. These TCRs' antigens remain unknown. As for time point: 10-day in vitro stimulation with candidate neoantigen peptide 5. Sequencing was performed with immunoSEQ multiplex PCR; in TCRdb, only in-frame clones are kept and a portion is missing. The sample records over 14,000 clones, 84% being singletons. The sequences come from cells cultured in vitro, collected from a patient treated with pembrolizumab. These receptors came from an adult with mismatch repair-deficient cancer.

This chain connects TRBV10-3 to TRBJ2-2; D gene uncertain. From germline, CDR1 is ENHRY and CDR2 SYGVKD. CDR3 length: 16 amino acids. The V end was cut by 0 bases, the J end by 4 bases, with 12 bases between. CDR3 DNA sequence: TGTGCCATCAGTGAGTCGTGGGGTCCGAGCACCGGGGAGCTGTTTTTT. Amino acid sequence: CAISESWGPSTGELFF.

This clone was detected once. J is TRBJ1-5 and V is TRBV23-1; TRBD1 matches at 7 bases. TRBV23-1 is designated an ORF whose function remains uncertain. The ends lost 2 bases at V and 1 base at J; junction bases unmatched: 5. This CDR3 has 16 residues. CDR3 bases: TGCGCCAGCAGTCAAGATTCGACAGGGAGCAATCAGCCCCAGCATTTT. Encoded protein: CASSQDSTGSNQPQHF.

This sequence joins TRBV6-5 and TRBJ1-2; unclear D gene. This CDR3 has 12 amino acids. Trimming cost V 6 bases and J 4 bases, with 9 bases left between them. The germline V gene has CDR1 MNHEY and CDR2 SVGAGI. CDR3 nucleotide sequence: TGTGCCAGCAGCCCGGGAATCTATGGCTACACCTTC. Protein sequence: CASSPGIYGYTF.

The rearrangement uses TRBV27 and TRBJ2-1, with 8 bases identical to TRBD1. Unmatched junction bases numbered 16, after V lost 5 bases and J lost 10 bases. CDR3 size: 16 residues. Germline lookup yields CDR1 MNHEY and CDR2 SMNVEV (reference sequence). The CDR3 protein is CASSTSGQGPYQEQFF. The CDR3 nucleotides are TGTGCCAGCAGTACGAGCGGACAGGGTCCTTACCAGGAGCAGTTCTTC.

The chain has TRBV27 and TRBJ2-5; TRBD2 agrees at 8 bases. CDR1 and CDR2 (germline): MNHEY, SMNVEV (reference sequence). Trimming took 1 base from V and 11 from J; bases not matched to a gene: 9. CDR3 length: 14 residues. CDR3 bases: TGTGCCAGCAGTTTATGGGGGCCAGCGGGAGAGCAGTACTTC. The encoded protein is CASSLWGPAGEQYF.

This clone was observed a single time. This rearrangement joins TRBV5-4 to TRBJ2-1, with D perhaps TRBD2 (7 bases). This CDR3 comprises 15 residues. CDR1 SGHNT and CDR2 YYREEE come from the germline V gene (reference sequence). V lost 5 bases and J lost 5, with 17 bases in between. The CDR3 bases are TGTGCCAGCAGTCAAGGGGGGGACTCAAACAATGAGCAGTTCTTC. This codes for CASSQGGDSNNEQFF.

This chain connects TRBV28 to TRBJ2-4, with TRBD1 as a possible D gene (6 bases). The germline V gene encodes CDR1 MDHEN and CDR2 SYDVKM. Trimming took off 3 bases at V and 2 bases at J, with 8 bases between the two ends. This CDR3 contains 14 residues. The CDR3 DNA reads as TGTGCCAGCAGTTTTTGGGGGCCCAAAAACATTCAGTACTTC. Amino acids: CASSFWGPKNIQYF. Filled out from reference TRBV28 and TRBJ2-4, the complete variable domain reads DVKVTQSSRYLVKRTGEKVFLECVQDMDHENMFWYRQDPGLGLRLIYFSYDVKMKEKGDIPEGYSVSREKKERFSLILESASTNQTSMYLCASSFWGPKNIQYFGAGTRLSVL.

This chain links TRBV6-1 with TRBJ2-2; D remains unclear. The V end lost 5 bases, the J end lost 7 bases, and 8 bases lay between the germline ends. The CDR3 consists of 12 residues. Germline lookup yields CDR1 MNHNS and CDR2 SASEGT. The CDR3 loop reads CASSWLGGELFF. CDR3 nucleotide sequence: TGTGCCAGCAGTTGGCTGGGCGGGGAGCTGTTTTTT.

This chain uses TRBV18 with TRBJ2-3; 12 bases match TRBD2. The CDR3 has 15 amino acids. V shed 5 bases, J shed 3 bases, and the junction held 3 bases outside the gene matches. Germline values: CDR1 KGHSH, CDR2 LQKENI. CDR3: CASSTGLAGTDTQYF. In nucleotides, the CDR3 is TGTGCCAGCTCAACCGGACTAGCGGGAACAGATACGCAGTATTTT.

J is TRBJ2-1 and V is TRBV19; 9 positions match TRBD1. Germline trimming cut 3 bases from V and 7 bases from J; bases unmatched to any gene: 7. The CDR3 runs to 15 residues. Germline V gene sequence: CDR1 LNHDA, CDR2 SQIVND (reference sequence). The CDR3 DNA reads TGTGCCAGTAGTATTCCCGGGACAGGGATGAATGAGCAGTTCTTC. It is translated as CASSIPGTGMNEQFF.

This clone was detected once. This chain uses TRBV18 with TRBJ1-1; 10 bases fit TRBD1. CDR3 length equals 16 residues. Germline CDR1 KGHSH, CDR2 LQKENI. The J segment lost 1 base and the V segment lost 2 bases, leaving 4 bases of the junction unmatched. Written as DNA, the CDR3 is TGTGCCAGCTCACCAATCGGACAGGGGGGGAACACTGAAGCTTTCTTT. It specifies CASSPIGQGGNTEAFF.

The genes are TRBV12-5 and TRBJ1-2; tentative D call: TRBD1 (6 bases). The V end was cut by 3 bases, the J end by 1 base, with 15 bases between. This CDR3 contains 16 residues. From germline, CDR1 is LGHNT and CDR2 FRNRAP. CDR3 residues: CASGFQTGSFNYGYTF. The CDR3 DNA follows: TGTGCTAGTGGTTTCCAGACAGGCTCCTTTAACTATGGCTACACCTTC. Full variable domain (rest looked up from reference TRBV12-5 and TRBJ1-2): DARVTQTPRHKVTEMGQEVTMRCQPILGHNTVFWYRQTMMQGLELLAYFRNRAPLDDSGMPKDRFSAEMPDATLATLKIQPSEPRDSAVYFCASGFQTGSFNYGYTFGSGTRLTVV.

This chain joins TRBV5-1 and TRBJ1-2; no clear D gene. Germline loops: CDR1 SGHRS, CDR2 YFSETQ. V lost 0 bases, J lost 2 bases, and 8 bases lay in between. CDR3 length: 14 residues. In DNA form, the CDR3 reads TGCGCCAGCAGCTTGGTGGCCAGAAACTATGGCTACACCTTC. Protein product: CASSLVARNYGYTF.

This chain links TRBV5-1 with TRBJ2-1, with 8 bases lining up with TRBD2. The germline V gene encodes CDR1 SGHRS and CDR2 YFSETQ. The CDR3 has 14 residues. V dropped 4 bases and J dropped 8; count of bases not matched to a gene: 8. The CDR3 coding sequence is TGCGCCAGCAGCAGTACCGGGACTAGGGATGAGCAGTTCTTC. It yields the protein CASSSTGTRDEQFF.

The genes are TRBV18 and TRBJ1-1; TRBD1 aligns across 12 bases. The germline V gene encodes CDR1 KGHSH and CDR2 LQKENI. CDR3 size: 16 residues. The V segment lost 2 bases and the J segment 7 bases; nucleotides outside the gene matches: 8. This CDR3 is CASSPGGTGGAGEAFF. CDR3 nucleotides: TGTGCCAGCTCACCAGGTGGGACAGGGGGCGCCGGTGAAGCTTTCTTT.

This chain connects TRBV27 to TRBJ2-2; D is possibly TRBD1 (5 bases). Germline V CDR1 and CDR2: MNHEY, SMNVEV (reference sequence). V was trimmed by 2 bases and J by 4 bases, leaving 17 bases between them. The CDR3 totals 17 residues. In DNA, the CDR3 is TGTGCCAGCAGTTTACGGCGCGCAGGGTTTGGCACCGGGGAGCTGTTTTTT. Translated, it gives CASSLRRAGFGTGELFF.

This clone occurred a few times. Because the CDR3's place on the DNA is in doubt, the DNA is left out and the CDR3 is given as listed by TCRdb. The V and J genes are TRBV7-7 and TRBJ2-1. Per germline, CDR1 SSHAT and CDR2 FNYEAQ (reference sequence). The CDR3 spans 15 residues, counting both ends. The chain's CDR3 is CASSLQVGPGSDTFF.

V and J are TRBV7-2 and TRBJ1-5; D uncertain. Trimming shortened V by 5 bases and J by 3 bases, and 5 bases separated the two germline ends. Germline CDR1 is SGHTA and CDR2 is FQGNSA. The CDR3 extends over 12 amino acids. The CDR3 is CASSGINQPQHF. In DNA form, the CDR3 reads TGTGCCAGCAGCGGCATCAATCAGCCCCAGCATTTT.